This record looks at one TCR beta chain sequence and its context. What it binds is unknown. Assay: immunoSEQ multiplex PCR; the TCRdb copy retains only in-frame clones and omits some. The sample has 60,000 or so clones; around 80% are singletons. This record comes from a study of a mutant IDH1 vaccine in newly diagnosed glioma. On the study more broadly: Patients underwent eight vaccinations, which took place in weeks 1, 3, 5, 7, 11, 15, 19 and 23. Vaccines were first given 4-6 weeks after radiotherapy alone, or with temozolomide cycles.

CDR3 length: 12 amino acids. V dropped 10 bases and J dropped 1 base, with 8 bases sitting between them. Germline CDR1 SEHNR, CDR2 FQNEAQ (reference sequence). Time point defined: week 23, last vaccination. Alongside topical imiquimod, each dose of vaccine comprised 300 ug of mutant IDH1 20-mer peptide. The study's findings and limits: Pseudoprogression appeared unlinked to shifts in leading peripheral T cell clonotypes.

This clonotype was sampled from a woman aged 40-49 years with glioma. Some clones in this sample may be carry-over from other donors' samples. The sequencing here drew on PBMCs, taken from a glioma patient whose treatment included an IDH1 peptide vaccine. The chain recombines TRBV7-9 with TRBJ2-1; no reliable D call. CDR3 region: CATLGSYNEQFF. CDR3 DNA: TGTGCCACCCTGGGGTCCTACAATGAGCAGTTCTTC.